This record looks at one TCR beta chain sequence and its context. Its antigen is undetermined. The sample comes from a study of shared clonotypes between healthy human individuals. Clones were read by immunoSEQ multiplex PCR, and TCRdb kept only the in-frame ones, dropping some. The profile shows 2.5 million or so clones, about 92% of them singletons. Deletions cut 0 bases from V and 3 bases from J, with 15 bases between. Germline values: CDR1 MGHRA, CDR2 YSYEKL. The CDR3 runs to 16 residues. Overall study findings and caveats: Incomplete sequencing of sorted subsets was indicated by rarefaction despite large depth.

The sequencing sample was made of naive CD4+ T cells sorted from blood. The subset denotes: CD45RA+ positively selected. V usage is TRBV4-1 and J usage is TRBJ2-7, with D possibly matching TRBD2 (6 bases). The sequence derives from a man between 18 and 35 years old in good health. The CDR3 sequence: CASSQDRGVGGYEQYF. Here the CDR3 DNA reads TGCGCCAGCAGCCAAGATCGCGGGGTTGGGGGCTACGAGCAGTACTTC.